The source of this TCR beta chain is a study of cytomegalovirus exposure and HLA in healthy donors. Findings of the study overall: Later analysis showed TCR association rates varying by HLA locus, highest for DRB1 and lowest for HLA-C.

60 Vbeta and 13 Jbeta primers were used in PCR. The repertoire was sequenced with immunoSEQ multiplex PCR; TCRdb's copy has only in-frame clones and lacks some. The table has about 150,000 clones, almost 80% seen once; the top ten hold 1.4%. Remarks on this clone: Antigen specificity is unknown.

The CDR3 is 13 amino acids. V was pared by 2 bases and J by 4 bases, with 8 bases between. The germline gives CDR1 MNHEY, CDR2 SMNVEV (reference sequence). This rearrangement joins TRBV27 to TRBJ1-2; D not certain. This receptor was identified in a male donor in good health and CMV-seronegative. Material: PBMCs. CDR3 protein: CASSLVSGYGYTF. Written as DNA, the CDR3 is TGTGCCAGCAGTTTAGTTAGCGGCTATGGCTACACCTTC.